This TCR beta chain was obtained from a study of T cell responses to AZD1222 COVID-19 vaccine. Points on this clone: As yet, its antigen is unknown.

This CDR3 region has 13 residues. CDR1 is LNHDA, CDR2 SQIVND, per germline (reference sequence). Trimming shortened V by 7 bases and J by 0 bases, and 7 bases separated the two germline ends. General study points: Increased Spike-specific TCR breadth and depth were observed after two AZD1222 doses. Clonal diversity may have been underestimated, and the donors were mostly white British, with more females than males. Only five or six AZD1222 recipients tested seropositive at baseline. Close to half of all spike-specific TCRs reportedly target regions of the variants that are unmutated.

This table comes from immunoSEQ multiplex PCR, and its TCRdb copy is limited to in-frame clones, with some not included. The profile shows some 130,000 clones, about 92% of them singletons. The sequence was collected from an adult in good health. The sequencing used peripheral blood, collected on day 0 of AZD1222 vaccination. The rearrangement links TRBV19 to TRBJ1-3; D call uncertain. In DNA form, the CDR3 reads TGTGCCAGTATCGGCGCCTCTGGAAACACCATATATTTT. Translation: CASIGASGNTIYF.